Here is one T cell receptor beta chain with its context. This sample was taken from a study of blood T cell repertoires in COVID-19. On the study more broadly: Acute and convalescent COVID-19 samples came from the United States, Italy and Spain. T cells, B-cell-depleted T cells, or PBMCs supplied cDNA or gDNA.

Study processing details: Estimation of nucleated cell counts was performed using reference gene primer amplification. Sequencing used immunoSEQ multiplex PCR; TCRdb keeps in-frame clones, though not all of them. V and J calls and clone size follow that table, whereas D and trimming were derived from the DNA. The top ten hold around 28% of the sample, which has over 150,000 clones, roughly 80% seen once. Germline CDR1 reads MNHNY; CDR2 reads SVGAGI (reference sequence). CDR3 size: 15 residues. With 5 bases clipped from V and 6 bases from J, the junction kept 9 bases outside the gene matches. The chain joins TRBV6-6 to TRBJ1-5; 8 nucleotides line up with TRBD1. The sequence was collected from a woman between 55 and 75 years old with acute or convalescent COVID-19. What was sequenced was peripheral blood. The CDR3 spells CASSTDRGGFQPQHF. The CDR3 nucleotides read TGTGCCAGCAGTACCGACAGGGGCGGTTTTCAGCCCCAGCATTTT.